This TCR beta chain was recovered during a study of blood T cell repertoires in COVID-19. Some clones are missing from TCRdb's copy, which holds only in-frame ones; the method was immunoSEQ multiplex PCR. The data hold about 480,000 clones, with 89% observed a single time. The CDR3 is made up of 13 amino acids. Trimming removed 5 bases at V and 2 bases at J, with 9 bases between. The germline CDR1 and CDR2 sequences are SGHTA and FQGTGA. This clone was detected only a few times. The sample was peripheral blood. V gene TRBV7-3 combines with J gene TRBJ1-1; D is undetermined. The clonotype was recovered from a young man with COVID-19, enrolled during active disease. CDR3 sequence: CASSNGPNTEAFF. The CDR3 region has the DNA TGTGCCAGCAGCAATGGGCCAAACACTGAAGCTTTCTTT. Filled out from reference TRBV7-3 and TRBJ1-1, the complete variable domain reads GAGVSQTPSNKVTEKGKYVELRCDPISGHTALYWYRQSLGQGPEFLIYFQGTGAADDSGLPNDRFFAVRPEGSVSTLKIQRTERGDSAVYLCASSNGPNTEAFFGQGTRLTVV.